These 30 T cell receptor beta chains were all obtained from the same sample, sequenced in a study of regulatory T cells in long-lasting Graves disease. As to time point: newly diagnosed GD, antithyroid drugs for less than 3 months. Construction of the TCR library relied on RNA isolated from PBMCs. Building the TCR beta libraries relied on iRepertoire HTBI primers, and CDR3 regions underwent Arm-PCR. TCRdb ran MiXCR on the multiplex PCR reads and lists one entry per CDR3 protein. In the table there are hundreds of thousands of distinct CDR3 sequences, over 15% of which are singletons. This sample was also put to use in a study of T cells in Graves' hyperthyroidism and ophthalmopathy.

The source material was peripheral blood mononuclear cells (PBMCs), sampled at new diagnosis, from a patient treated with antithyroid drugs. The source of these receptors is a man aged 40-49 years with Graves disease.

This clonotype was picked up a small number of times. CDR3 in DNA: TGTGCCAGCTCACCAAAAGGGTCAGATGAAAAACTGTTTTTT. As protein: CASSPKGSDEKLFF. This chain connects TRBV18 to TRBJ1-4; D not resolved. Germline values: CDR1 KGHSH, CDR2 LQKENI. There are 14 residues in the CDR3. With 2 bases removed from V and 6 bases from J, the gap between germline ends came to 10 bases.

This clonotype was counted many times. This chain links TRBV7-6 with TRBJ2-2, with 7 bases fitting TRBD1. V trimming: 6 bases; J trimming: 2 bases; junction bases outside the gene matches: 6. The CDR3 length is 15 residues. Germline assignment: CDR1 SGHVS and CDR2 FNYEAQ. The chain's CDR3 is CASRVQGGNTGELFF. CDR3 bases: TGTGCCAGCAGGGTCCAAGGGGGCAACACCGGGGAGCTGTTTTTT. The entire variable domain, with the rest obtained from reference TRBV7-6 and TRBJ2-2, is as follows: GAGVSQSPRYKVTKRGQDVALRCDPISGHVSLYWYRQALGQGPEFLTYFNYEAQQDKSGLPNDRFSAERPEGSISTLTIQRTEQRDSAMYRCASRVQGGNTGELFFGEGSRLTVL.

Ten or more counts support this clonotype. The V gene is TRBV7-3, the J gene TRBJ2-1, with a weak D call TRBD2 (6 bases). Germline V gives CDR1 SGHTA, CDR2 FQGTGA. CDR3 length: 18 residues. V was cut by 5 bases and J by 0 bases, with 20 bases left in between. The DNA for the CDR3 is TGTGCCAGCAGCCTTACGCCCAAGGGTAGCGGCTCCTACAATGAGCAGTTCTTC. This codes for CASSLTPKGSGSYNEQFF.

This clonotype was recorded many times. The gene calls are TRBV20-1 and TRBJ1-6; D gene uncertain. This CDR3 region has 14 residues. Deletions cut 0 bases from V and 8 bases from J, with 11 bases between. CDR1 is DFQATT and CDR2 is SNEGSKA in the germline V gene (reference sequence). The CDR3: CSARDSAADSPLHF. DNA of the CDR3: TGCAGTGCTAGAGATAGTGCCGCTGATTCACCCCTCCACTTT.

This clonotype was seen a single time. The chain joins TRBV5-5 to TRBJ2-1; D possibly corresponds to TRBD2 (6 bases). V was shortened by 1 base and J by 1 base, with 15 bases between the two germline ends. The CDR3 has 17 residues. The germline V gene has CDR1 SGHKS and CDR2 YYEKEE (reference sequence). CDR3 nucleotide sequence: TGTGCCAGCAGCTTGACCCCTTTAGCGGTTTCCTACAATGAGCAGTTCTTC. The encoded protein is CASSLTPLAVSYNEQFF.

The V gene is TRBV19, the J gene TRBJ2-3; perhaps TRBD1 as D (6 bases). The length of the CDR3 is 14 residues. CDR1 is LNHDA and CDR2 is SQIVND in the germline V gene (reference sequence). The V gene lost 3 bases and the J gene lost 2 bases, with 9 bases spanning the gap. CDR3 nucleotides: TGTGCCAGTAGTATGACAGGTGACACAGATACGCAGTATTTT. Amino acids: CASSMTGDTDTQYF.

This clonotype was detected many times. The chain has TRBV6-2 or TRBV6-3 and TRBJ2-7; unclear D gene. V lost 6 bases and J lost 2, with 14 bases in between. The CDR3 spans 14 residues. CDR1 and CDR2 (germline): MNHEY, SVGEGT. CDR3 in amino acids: CASSETGRPYEQYF. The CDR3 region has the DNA TGTGCCAGCAGCGAGACCGGCAGGCCCTACGAGCAGTACTTC.

CDR3 sequence: CASSQDIPGGPYEQYF. The DNA of the CDR3 is TGCGCCAGCAGCCAAGACATTCCAGGGGGACCCTACGAGCAGTACTTC. The chain uses TRBV4-3 and TRBJ2-7, with TRBD1 matching over 7 bases. The germline V gene encodes CDR1 LGHNA and CDR2 YSLEER. V shed 0 bases and J 2 bases; nucleotides not matched to a gene: 7. CDR3 length equals 16 residues.

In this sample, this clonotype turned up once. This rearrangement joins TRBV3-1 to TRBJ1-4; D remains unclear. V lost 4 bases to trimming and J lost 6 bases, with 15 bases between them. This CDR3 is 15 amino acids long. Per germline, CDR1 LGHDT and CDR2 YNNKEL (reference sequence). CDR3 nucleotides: TGTGCCAGCAGCCCGACGCTCGGGGAGCATGAAAAACTGTTTTTT. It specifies CASSPTLGEHEKLFF.

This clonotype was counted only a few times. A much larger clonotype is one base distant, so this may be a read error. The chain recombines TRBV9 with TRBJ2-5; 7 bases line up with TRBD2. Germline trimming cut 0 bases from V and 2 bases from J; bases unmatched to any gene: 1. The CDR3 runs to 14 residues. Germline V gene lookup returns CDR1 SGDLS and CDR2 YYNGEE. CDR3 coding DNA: TGTGCCAGCAGCGTAGACGGGGGGCAAGAGACCCAGTACTTC. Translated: CASSVDGGQETQYF. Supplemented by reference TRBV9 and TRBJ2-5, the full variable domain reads DSGVTQTPKHLITATGQRVTLRCSPRSGDLSVYWYQQSLDQGLQFLIQYYNGEERAKGNILERFSAQQFPDLHSELNLSSLELGDSALYFCASSVDGGQETQYFGPGTRLLVL.

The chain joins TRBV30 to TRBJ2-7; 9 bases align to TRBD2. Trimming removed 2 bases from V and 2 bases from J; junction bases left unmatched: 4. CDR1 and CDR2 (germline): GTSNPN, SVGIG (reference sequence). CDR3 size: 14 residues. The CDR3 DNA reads TGTGCCTGGAGTCAGGGACTAGCCCCCTACGAGCAGTACTTC. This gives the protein CAWSQGLAPYEQYF.

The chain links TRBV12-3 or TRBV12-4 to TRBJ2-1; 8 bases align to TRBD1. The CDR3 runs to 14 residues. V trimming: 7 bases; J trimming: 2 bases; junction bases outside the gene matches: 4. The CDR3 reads CASTQDRAYNEQFF. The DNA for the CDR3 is TGTGCCAGCACCCAGGACAGGGCCTACAATGAGCAGTTCTTC.

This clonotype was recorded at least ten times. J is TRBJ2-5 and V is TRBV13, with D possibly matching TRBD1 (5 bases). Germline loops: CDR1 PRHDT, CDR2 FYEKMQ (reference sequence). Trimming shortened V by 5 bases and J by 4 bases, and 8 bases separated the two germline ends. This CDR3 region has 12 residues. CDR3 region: CASSGAGETQYF. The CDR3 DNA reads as TGTGCCAGCAGCGGGGCAGGAGAGACCCAGTACTTC. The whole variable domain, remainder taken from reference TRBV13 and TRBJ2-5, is AAGVIQSPRHLIKEKRETATLKCYPIPRHDTVYWYQQGPGQDPQFLISFYEKMQSDKGSIPDRFSAQQFSDYHSELNMSSLELGDSALYFCASSGAGETQYFGPGTRLLVL.

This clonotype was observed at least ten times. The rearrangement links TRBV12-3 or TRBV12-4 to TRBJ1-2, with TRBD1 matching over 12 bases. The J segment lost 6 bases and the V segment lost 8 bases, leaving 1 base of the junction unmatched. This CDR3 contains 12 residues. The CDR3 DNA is TGTGCCAGCGGGACAGGGGGCGATGGCTACACCTTC. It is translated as CASGTGGDGYTF.

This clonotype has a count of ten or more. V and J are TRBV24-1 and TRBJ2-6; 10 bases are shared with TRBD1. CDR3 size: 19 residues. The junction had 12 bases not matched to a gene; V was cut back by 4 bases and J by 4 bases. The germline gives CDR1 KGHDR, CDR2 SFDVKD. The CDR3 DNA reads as TGTGCCACCAGTGACCCAAGACAGGGGGCAATCCTCGGGGCCAACGTCCTGACTTTC. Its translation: CATSDPRQGAILGANVLTF.

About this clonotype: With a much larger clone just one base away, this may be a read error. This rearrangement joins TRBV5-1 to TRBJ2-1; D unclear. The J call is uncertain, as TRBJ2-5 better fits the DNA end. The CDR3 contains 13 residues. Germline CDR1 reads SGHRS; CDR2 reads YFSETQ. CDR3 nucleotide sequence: TGCGTCAGCAGCCGCATTCTCCAAGAGACCCAGTACTTC. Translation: CVSSRILQETQYF.

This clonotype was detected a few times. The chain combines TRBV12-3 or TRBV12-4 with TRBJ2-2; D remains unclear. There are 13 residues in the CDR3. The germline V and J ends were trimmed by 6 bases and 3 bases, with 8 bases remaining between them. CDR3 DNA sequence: TGTGCCAGCAGCCAGGATGACACCGGGGAGCTGTTTTTT. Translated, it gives CASSQDDTGELFF.

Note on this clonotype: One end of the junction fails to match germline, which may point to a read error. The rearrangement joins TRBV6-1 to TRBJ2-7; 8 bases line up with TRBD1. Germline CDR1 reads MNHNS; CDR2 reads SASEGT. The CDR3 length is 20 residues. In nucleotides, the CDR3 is TGTGCCACCAGTGGACCGGTGACAGGGGAGGTGTATTCAGGCTCCTACGAGCAGTACTTC. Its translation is CATSGPVTGEVYSGSYEQYF.

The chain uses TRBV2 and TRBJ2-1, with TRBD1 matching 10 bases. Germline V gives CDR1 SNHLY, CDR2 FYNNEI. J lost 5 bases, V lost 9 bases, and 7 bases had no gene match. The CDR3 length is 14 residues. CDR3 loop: CAREGQGRNNEQFF. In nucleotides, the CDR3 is TGTGCCAGGGAGGGACAGGGGCGCAACAATGAGCAGTTCTTC.

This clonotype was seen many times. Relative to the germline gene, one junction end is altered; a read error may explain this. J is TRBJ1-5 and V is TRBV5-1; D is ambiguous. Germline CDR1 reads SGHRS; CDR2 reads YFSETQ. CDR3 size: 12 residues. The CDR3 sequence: CASSGSNQPQHF. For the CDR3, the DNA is TGTGCCAGCAGCGGATCGAATCAGCCCCAGCATTTT.

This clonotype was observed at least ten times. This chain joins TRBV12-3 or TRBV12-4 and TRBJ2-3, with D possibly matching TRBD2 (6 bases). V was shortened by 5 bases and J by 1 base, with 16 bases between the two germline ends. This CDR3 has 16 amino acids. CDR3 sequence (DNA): TGTGCCAGCAGTACGTCTAGCGCAAGGCGCACAGATACGCAGTATTTT. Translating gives CASSTSSARRTDTQYF.

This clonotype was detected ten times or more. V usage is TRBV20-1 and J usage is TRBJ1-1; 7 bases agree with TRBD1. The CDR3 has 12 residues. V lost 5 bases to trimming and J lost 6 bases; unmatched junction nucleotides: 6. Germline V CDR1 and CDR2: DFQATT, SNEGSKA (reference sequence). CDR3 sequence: CSASRQGSEAFF. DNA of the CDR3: TGCAGTGCTTCGCGACAGGGTTCTGAAGCTTTCTTT.

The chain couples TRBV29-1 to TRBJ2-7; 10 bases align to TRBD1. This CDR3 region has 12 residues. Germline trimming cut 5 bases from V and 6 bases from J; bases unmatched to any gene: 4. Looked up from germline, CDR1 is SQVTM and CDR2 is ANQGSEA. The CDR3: CSVRDRGLEQYF. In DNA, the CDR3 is TGCAGCGTTAGGGACAGGGGACTCGAGCAGTACTTC.

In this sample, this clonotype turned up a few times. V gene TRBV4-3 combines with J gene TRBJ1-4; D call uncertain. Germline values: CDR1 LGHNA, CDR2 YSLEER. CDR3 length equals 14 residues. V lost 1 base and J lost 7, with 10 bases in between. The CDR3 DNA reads TGCGCCAGCAGCCAAGTCCCCCGGAGTGAAAAACTGTTTTTT. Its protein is CASSQVPRSEKLFF.

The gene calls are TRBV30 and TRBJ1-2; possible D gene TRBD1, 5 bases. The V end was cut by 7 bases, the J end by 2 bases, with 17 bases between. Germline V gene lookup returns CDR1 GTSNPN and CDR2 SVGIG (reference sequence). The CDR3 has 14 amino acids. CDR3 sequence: CASPPGPGNYGYTF. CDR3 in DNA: TGTGCCTCCCCTCCGGGACCGGGAAACTATGGCTACACCTTC.

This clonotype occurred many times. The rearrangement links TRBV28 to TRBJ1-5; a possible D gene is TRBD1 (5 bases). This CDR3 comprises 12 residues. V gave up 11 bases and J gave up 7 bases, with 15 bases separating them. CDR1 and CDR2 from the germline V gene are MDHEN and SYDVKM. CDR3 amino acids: CAHAGRRQPQHF. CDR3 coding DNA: TGTGCCCATGCGGGGCGGCGGCAGCCCCAGCATTTT.

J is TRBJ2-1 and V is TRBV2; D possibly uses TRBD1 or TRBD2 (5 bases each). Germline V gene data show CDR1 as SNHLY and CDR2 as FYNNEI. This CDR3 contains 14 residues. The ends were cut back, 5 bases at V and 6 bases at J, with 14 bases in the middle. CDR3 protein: CASSFGGHVNEQFF. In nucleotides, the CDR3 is TGTGCCAGCAGTTTTGGAGGACACGTCAATGAGCAGTTCTTC.

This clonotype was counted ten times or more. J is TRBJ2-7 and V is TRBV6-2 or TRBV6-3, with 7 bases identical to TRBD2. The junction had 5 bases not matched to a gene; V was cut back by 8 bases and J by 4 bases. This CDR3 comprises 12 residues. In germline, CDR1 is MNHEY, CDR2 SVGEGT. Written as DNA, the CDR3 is TGTGCCAGCCGGGACTACCGATACGAGCAGTACTTC. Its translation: CASRDYRYEQYF.

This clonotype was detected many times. The CDR3 DNA sequence: TGCAGTGCCACAGGGTTATTGACTGCCCGAGCTGAAGCTTTCTTT. Encoded protein: CSATGLLTARAEAFF. V and J are TRBV20-1 and TRBJ1-1; possible D gene TRBD1, 6 bases. The CDR3 totals 15 residues. Trimming took 6 bases from V and 6 from J, leaving 23 bases between them. Germline V gene sequence: CDR1 DFQATT, CDR2 SNEGSKA (reference sequence).

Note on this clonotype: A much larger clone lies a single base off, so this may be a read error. The CDR3: CASTKDPRGGLNEQYF. The CDR3 DNA reads TGTGCCAGCACAAAGGACCCCCGGGGGGGCCTTAATGAGCAGTACTTC. V is TRBV6-4 and J is TRBJ2-7; 8 bases align to TRBD2. This CDR3 has 16 residues. Germline assignment: CDR1 MRHNA and CDR2 SNTAGT. The J segment lost 7 bases and the V segment lost 7 bases, leaving 18 bases of the junction unmatched.